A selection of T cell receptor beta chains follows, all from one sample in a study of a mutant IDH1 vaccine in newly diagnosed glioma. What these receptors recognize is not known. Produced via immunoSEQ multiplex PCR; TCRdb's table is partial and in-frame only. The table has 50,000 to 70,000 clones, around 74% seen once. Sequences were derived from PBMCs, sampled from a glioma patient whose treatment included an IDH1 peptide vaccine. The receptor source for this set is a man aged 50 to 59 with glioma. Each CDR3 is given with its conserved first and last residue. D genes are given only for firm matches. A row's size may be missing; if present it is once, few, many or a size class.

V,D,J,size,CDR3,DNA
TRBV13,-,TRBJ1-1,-,CASSFMGVEAFF,TGTGCCAGCAGCTTTATGGGGGTCGAAGCTTTCTTT
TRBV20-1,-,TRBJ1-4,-,CSAPGREKLFF,TGCAGTGCGCCAGGGCGAGAAAAACTGTTTTTT
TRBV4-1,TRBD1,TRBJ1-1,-,CASRSGTGETEAFF,TGCGCCAGCAGATCCGGGACAGGGGAAACTGAAGCTTTCTTT
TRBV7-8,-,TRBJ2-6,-,CASSLEIFGTHSGANVLTF,TGTGCCAGCAGCTTAGAGATCTTCGGTACACACTCTGGGGCCAACGTCCTGACTTTC
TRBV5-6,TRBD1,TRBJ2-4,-,CASSPGTEDIQYF,TGTGCCAGCAGCCCCGGGACAGAGGACATTCAGTACTTC
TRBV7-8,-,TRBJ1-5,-,CASSLVRAGLNQPQHF,TGTGCCAGCAGCTTGGTTAGGGCAGGGCTCAATCAGCCCCAGCATTTT
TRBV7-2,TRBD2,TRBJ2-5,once,CASSLSGGRGETQYF,TGTGCCAGCAGCCTTAGCGGGGGCCGGGGGGAGACCCAGTACTTC
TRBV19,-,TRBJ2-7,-,CASSIGRAGSYEQYF,TGTGCCAGTAGTATTGGACGCGCGGGGTCCTACGAGCAGTACTTC
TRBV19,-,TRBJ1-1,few,CASSLSKRREAFF,TGTGCCAGTAGTTTGTCCAAAAGACGTGAAGCTTTCTTT
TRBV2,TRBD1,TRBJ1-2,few,CAFPGGWNYGYTF,TGTGCCTTCCCAGGGGGCTGGAACTATGGCTACACCTTC
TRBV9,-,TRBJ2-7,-,CASSDGRSSSYEQYF,TGTGCCAGCAGCGACGGACGGTCGAGCTCCTACGAGCAGTACTTC
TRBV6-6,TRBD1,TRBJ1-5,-,CASRDRGDQPQHF,TGTGCCAGCAGAGACAGGGGGGATCAGCCCCAGCATTTT
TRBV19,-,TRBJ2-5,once,CASSIQSQETQYF,TGTGCCAGTAGTATCCAGTCCCAAGAGACCCAGTACTTC
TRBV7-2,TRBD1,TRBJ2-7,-,CASSLLQGAYPYEQYF,TGTGCCAGCAGCTTACTCCAGGGGGCTTACCCCTACGAGCAGTACTTC
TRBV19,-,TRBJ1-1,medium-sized,CASSIQDGGGTEAFF,TGTGCCAGTAGTATCCAAGACGGGGGAGGGACTGAAGCTTTCTTT
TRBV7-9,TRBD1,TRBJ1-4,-,CASSSTGEEKLFF,TGTGCCAGCAGTTCGACAGGGGAGGAAAAACTGTTTTTT
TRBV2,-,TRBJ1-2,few,CASSVSYGYTF,TGTGCCAGCAGTGTGTCTTATGGCTACACCTTC
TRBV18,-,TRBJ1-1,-,CASFPGRGNTEAFF,TGTGCCAGCTTCCCGGGCAGGGGTAACACTGAAGCTTTCTTT
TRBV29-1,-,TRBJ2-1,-,CSVDIGPNEQFF,TGCAGCGTTGATATTGGCCCCAATGAGCAGTTCTTC
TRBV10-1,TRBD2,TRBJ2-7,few,CASSGLAGVTYEQYF,TGCGCCAGCAGCGGACTAGCGGGGGTTACCTACGAGCAGTACTTC
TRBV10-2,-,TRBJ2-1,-,CASSEVQGGTYEQFF,TGCGCCAGCAGTGAGGTACAGGGGGGGACCTATGAGCAGTTCTTC
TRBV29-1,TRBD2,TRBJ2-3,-,CSVGTSGNTQYF,TGCAGCGTTGGGACTAGCGGAAATACGCAGTATTTT
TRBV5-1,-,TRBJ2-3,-,CASTGGWTDTQYF,TGCGCCAGCACGGGGGGCTGGACAGATACGCAGTATTTT
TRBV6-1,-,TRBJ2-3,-,CASSEQDTQYF,TGTGCCAGCAGTGAACAAGATACGCAGTATTTT
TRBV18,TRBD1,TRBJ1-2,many,CASSVAGAGGSYLYGYTF,TGTGCCAGCTCCGTCGCGGGAGCAGGGGGGAGCTACCTCTATGGCTACACCTTC
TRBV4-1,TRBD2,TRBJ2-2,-,CASSQSLTSGEPNTGELFF,TGCGCCAGCAGCCAAAGTTTGACTAGCGGGGAGCCGAACACCGGGGAGCTGTTTTTT
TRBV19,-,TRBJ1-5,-,CASSIDLFWTYSNQPQHF,TGTGCCAGTAGTATAGATCTATTTTGGACATATAGCAATCAGCCCCAGCATTTT
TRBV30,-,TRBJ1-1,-,CAWRTREVRVTEAFF,TGTGCCTGGAGGACCCGGGAGGTCCGGGTAACTGAAGCTTTCTTT
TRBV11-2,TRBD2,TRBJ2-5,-,CASSFTSGGKTQYF,TGTGCCAGCAGCTTTACTAGCGGGGGCAAGACCCAGTACTTC
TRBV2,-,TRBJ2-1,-,CASSPTPYNEQFF,TGTGCCAGCAGCCCGACACCGTACAATGAGCAGTTCTTC
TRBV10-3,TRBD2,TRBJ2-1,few,CASGGARDNEQFF,TGTGCCAGCGGGGGGGCCCGTGACAATGAGCAGTTCTTC
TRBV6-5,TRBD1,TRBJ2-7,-,CASRRTGGEPYEQYF,TGTGCCAGCAGAAGGACAGGGGGCGAACCCTACGAGCAGTACTTC
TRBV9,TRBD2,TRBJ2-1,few,CASSVALLNSGGPSEQFF,TGTGCCAGCAGCGTAGCTTTATTGAATAGCGGGGGGCCTAGTGAGCAGTTCTTC
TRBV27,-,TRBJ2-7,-,CASSLSATAGEQYF,TGTGCCAGCAGTTTATCGGCGACAGCGGGCGAGCAGTACTTC
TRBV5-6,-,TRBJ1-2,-,CASSLPLTAGRAGYTF,TGTGCCAGCAGCTTACCTCTCACTGCCGGTCGGGCCGGCTACACCTTC
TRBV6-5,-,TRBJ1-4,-,CASSSQRGLNEKLFF,TGTGCCAGCAGTTCCCAGAGAGGCTTAAATGAAAAACTGTTTTTT
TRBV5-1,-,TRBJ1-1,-,CASSTGTVNTEAFF,TGCGCCAGCAGCACCGGGACGGTAAACACTGAAGCTTTCTTT
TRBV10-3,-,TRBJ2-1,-,CAISDIDNEQFF,TGTGCCATCAGTGACATCGACAATGAGCAGTTCTTC
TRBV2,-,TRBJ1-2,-,CASSDSPNYGYTF,TGTGCCAGCAGTGACAGCCCTAACTATGGCTACACCTTC
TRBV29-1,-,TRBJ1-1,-,CSVVSMNTEAFF,TGCAGCGTTGTATCGATGAACACTGAAGCTTTCTTT
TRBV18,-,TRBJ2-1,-,CASSPRTKNNEQFF,TGTGCCAGCTCCCCACGGACTAAGAACAATGAGCAGTTCTTC
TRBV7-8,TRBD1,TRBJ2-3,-,CASSIIDRATDTQYF,TGTGCCAGCAGCATCATCGACAGGGCCACAGATACGCAGTATTTT
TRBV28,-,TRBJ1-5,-,CASSLYRDQPQHF,TGTGCCAGCAGTTTATACAGGGATCAGCCCCAGCATTTT
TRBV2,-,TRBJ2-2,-,CASRFGVFRTGELFF,TGTGCCAGCCGCTTTGGGGTTTTCCGGACCGGGGAGCTGTTTTTT
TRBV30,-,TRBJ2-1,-,CAWSSRDTLNEQFF,TGTGCCTGGAGTAGTCGGGACACCTTGAATGAGCAGTTCTTC
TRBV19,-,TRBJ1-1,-,CASSIVPQGTEAFF,TGTGCCAGTAGTATAGTTCCACAGGGCACTGAAGCTTTCTTT
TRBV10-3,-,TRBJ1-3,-,CAISDGVGNTIYF,TGTGCCATCAGTGATGGGGTCGGAAACACCATATATTTT
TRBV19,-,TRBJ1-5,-,CASSDTGNNQPQHF,TGTGCCAGTAGCGATACAGGGAACAATCAGCCCCAGCATTTT
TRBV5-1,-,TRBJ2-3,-,CASMDTGSTDTQYF,TGCGCCAGTATGGACACCGGGAGCACAGATACGCAGTATTTT
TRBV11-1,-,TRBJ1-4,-,CASSWTAGDEKLFF,TGTGCCAGCAGCTGGACGGCTGGCGATGAAAAACTGTTTTTT
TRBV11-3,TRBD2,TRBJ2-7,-,CASSLGGGEQYF,TGTGCCAGCAGCTTGGGGGGGGGCGAGCAGTACTTC
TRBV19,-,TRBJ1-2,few,CASTDRSYGYTF,TGTGCCAGTACTGACAGAAGCTATGGCTACACCTTC
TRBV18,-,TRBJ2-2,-,CASSPLVGANTGELFF,TGTGCCAGCTCACCACTCGTCGGAGCGAACACCGGGGAGCTGTTTTTT